This is a list of T cell receptor beta chains from one sample in a study of CD4 T cells in relation to SARS-CoV-2 and coronaviruses. Clones were read by immunoSEQ multiplex PCR, and TCRdb kept only the in-frame ones, dropping some. This table holds over 25,000 clones, roughly 70% found once. These TCRs' antigens remain unknown. Specimen: CD4+ T cells from PBMCs, cultured in vitro. These receptors came from a human donor in good health. Each CDR3 is given with its conserved first and last residue. D genes are given only for firm matches. Size tells how often a clone was seen (once, few, many) or the class of an expanded clone, and some rows leave it out.

CDR3nt,CDR3aa,abundance,d_gene,j_gene,v_gene
TGTGCCAGTAGCACGACTAGCGGGTGGGACACCGGGGAGCTGTTTTTT,CASSTTSGWDTGELFF,-,TRBD2,TRBJ2-2,TRBV19
TGTGCCAGCAGGGTTTACAGGGGTGGAAAAGAGACCCAGTACTTC,CASRVYRGGKETQYF,-,TRBD1,TRBJ2-5,TRBV27
TGTGCCAGCAGCGGGATGATGAACTATGGCTACACCTTC,CASSGMMNYGYTF,-,-,TRBJ1-2,TRBV7-9
TGTGCCAGCAGCCTCGACGGGGAGGGCAATCAGCCCCAGCATTTT,CASSLDGEGNQPQHF,-,-,TRBJ1-5,TRBV7-9
TGCAGCGTTGAAATCGGCAGGGGGCTGTATGGCTACACCTTC,CSVEIGRGLYGYTF,-,TRBD1,TRBJ1-2,TRBV29-1
TGTGCCTGGGGCAGGGATGGTGTGCAGCCCCAGCATTTT,CAWGRDGVQPQHF,-,-,TRBJ1-5,TRBV30
TGTGCCAGCAGCTTAGGTCCGCCAGATAGCAATCAGCCCCAGCATTTT,CASSLGPPDSNQPQHF,-,-,TRBJ1-5,TRBV7-2
TGTGCCAGCAGCTTAGTCGGTCCCGAGAGCTCCTATAATTCACCCCTCCACTTT,CASSLVGPESSYNSPLHF,-,-,TRBJ1-6,TRBV7-8
TGCGCCAGCAGCCAAGACGGGACTCAGGTAGCCGATACGCAGTATTTT,CASSQDGTQVADTQYF,few,-,TRBJ2-3,TRBV4-1
TGTGCCAGTAGTTCGGCGGGCGGGGGCTCCTACGAGCAGTACTTC,CASSSAGGGSYEQYF,-,TRBD2,TRBJ2-7,TRBV19
TGTGCCAGCAGCTTAGGGTTAACAGGGATTAATGAAAAACTGTTTTTT,CASSLGLTGINEKLFF,-,-,TRBJ1-4,TRBV7-9
TGTGCCAGCAGTGAATATGAGGGCACTGAAGCTTTCTTT,CASSEYEGTEAFF,few,-,TRBJ1-1,TRBV6-1
TGTGCCAGCAGCGGGTCGAGCGGCTGGGGAACTAATGAAAAACTGTTTTTT,CASSGSSGWGTNEKLFF,-,-,TRBJ1-4,TRBV5-6
TGTGCCAGCAGCCCCGAGAGGGGGGCAGGAAAACTGTTTTTT,CASSPERGAGKLFF,-,-,TRBJ1-4,TRBV6-5
TGCAGCGTTGATTCTTCTACCACAGATACGCAGTATTTT,CSVDSSTTDTQYF,-,-,TRBJ2-3,TRBV29-1
TGTGCCAGCAGCTTACCCCGGACTAGCGGGAACTACGAGCAGTACTTC,CASSLPRTSGNYEQYF,-,TRBD2,TRBJ2-7,TRBV7-2
TGCGCCAGCAGCTTGGAAGGGTGGGCAGATACGCAGTATTTT,CASSLEGWADTQYF,-,-,TRBJ2-3,TRBV5-1
TGTGCCAGCAGCTTTTCGGCCAGCTCTGGAAACACCATATATTTT,CASSFSASSGNTIYF,-,-,TRBJ1-3,TRBV5-8
TGTGCCAGTAGTATAGATCGCGGTGGGGGGACACCCGGGGAGCTGTTTTTT,CASSIDRGGGTPGELFF,-,-,TRBJ2-2,TRBV19
TGTGCCAGCAGCAAAGGGGGTGTCGGTAGCAATCAGCCCCAGCATTTT,CASSKGGVGSNQPQHF,-,-,TRBJ1-5,TRBV14
TGTGCCAGCAGCTTACTAGCGGGGGAAAGGGAGCTGTTTTTT,CASSLLAGERELFF,-,TRBD2,TRBJ2-2,TRBV7-2
TGTGCCAGTAGTGTGACCGGGACACCTTATGGCTACACCTTC,CASSVTGTPYGYTF,few,-,TRBJ1-2,TRBV19
TGCGCCAGCAGTGACCAGGCGGACAGGGGTGAGCAGTTCTTC,CASSDQADRGEQFF,-,TRBD1,TRBJ2-1,TRBV10-2
TGTGCCAGTAGTATCGGGTGGGAAACCAATCAGCCCCAGCATTTT,CASSIGWETNQPQHF,-,-,TRBJ1-5,TRBV19
TGTGCCATCAGTGGTCAGGTCCCCGGGCCTGAGCAGTTCTTC,CAISGQVPGPEQFF,-,-,TRBJ2-1,TRBV10-3
TGCAGCGTTACACCTTGGGCGGGCACTGAAGCTTTCTTT,CSVTPWAGTEAFF,-,-,TRBJ1-1,TRBV29-1